These 23 T cell receptor beta chains were all obtained from the same sample, sequenced in a study of T cell repertoires in cytomegalovirus infection. In TCRdb, the reads were re-called with MiXCR into one record per CDR3 protein. The sample lists under 200,000 distinct CDR3 sequences; approximately 9.7% were seen once. The sample was PBMCs. The receptors were sampled from a human donor in good health (CMV status not recorded). Some clones in this sample may be carry-over from other donors' samples.

This clonotype was seen at least ten times. The chain uses TRBV7-2 and TRBJ1-6; D is unresolved. The germline V gene has CDR1 SGHTA and CDR2 FQGNSA. Trimming took off 2 bases at V and 9 bases at J, with 8 bases between the two ends. The CDR3 length is 13 residues. The CDR3 here is CASSLLKVSPLHF. In DNA form, the CDR3 reads TGTGCCAGCAGCTTACTAAAGGTTTCACCCCTCCACTTT.

This clonotype was seen more than once but under ten times. The gene calls are TRBV28 and TRBJ2-1; no reliable D call. Trimming took 7 bases from V and 3 from J, leaving 4 bases between them. CDR3 length: 11 amino acids. Germline CDR1 reads MDHEN; CDR2 reads SYDVKM. The CDR3 DNA reads as TGTGCCAGCATCCTCTACAATGAGCAGTTCTTC. This codes for CASILYNEQFF. The complete variable domain, with remaining parts taken from reference TRBV28 and TRBJ2-1, reads DVKVTQSSRYLVKRTGEKVFLECVQDMDHENMFWYRQDPGLGLRLIYFSYDVKMKEKGDIPEGYSVSREKKERFSLILESASTNQTSMYLCASILYNEQFFGPGTRLTVL.

Many counts were recorded for this clonotype. The chain has TRBV7-2 and TRBJ1-2; D gene unclear. CDR1 and CDR2 (germline): SGHTA, FQGNSA. Trimming left V 0 bases short and J 2 bases short, with 4 bases between. CDR3 length equals 13 residues. In nucleotides, the CDR3 is TGTGCCAGCAGCTTAGCAGGGAACTATGGCTACACCTTC. Translation gives CASSLAGNYGYTF.

This clonotype has a count of ten or more. The chain combines TRBV12-3 or TRBV12-4 with TRBJ1-2; a possible D gene is TRBD1 (5 bases). CDR3 size: 15 residues. Trimming took 5 bases from V and 4 from J, leaving 17 bases between them. The CDR3 sequence is CASSQQPGRAYGYTF. In DNA, the CDR3 is TGTGCCAGCAGTCAACAACCGGGACGGGCCTATGGCTACACCTTC.

This clonotype was recorded many times. The chain's CDR3 is CASSLSDRGGEAFF. CDR3 DNA sequence: TGTGCCAGCAGTTTGTCCGACAGGGGTGGTGAAGCTTTCTTT. The chain combines TRBV12-3 or TRBV12-4 with TRBJ1-1; 8 bases fit TRBD1. With V trimmed by 3 bases and J by 7 bases, 7 bases remained unmatched. The CDR3 has 14 residues.

The sample holds a few counts of this clonotype. This chain links TRBV5-4 with TRBJ2-3, with D perhaps TRBD2 (7 bases). Trimming took 4 bases from V and 1 from J, leaving 16 bases between them. This CDR3 spans 16 amino acids. Germline V gene lookup returns CDR1 SGHNT and CDR2 YYREEE (reference sequence). This CDR3 reads CASSGGGGGRTDTQYF. DNA for the CDR3: TGTGCCAGCAGCGGGGGAGGGGGGGGTCGCACAGATACGCAGTATTTT.

V and J are TRBV6-2 or TRBV6-3 and TRBJ2-2; TRBD1 matches at 8 bases. CDR3 length: 15 amino acids. With 7 bases clipped from V and 0 bases from J, the junction kept 4 bases outside the gene matches. In germline, CDR1 is MNHEY, CDR2 SVGEGT. The CDR3 region has the DNA TGTGCCAGCAATAGGGACAGGCCGAACACCGGGGAGCTGTTTTTT. Its translation is CASNRDRPNTGELFF.

This clonotype occurred a few times. The chain has TRBV7-9 and TRBJ2-7, with D perhaps assigned TRBD1 or TRBD2 (5 bases each). V lost 4 bases, J lost 6 bases, and 22 bases lay in between. Germline assignment: CDR1 SEHNR and CDR2 FQNEAQ (reference sequence). The CDR3 runs to 16 residues. In DNA, the CDR3 is TGTGCCAGCAGCTCTGACAGAAACCCGATCGGGGCCGAGCAGTACTTC. This encodes CASSSDRNPIGAEQYF.

This clonotype was seen many times. The chain employs TRBV7-2 and TRBJ1-6, with TRBD1 matching 10 bases. The V segment lost 5 bases and the J segment 10 bases; nucleotides outside the gene matches: 8. CDR1 SGHTA and CDR2 FQGNSA come from the germline V gene. The CDR3 sequence is 15 residues long. CDR3: CASSPGQGWVSPLHF. Here the CDR3 DNA reads TGTGCCAGCAGCCCGGGACAGGGGTGGGTGTCACCCCTCCACTTT.

This clonotype came up a few times. The chain employs TRBV4-3 and TRBJ1-2, with TRBD1 matching over 7 bases. This CDR3 contains 15 residues. Trimming took 3 bases from V and 6 from J; bases not matched to a gene: 10. Per germline, CDR1 LGHNA and CDR2 YSLEER. CDR3 region: CASSQVQGSFDGYTF. The CDR3 nucleotides are TGCGCCAGCAGCCAGGTACAGGGGTCGTTCGATGGCTACACCTTC.

This clonotype has ten or more counts. V and J are TRBV28 and TRBJ1-1; TRBD1 might be the D (6 bases). The V gene's germline CDR1 is MDHEN and CDR2 SYDVKM. The CDR3 is 13 amino acids. V lost 7 bases and J lost 7, with 16 bases in between. CDR3 sequence: CASTAGGPNEAFF. The CDR3 nucleotides are TGTGCCAGCACCGCCGGGGGGCCTAATGAAGCTTTCTTT.

This clonotype was seen a handful of times. The chain carries TRBV9 and TRBJ2-3; D gene uncertain. This CDR3 comprises 13 residues. Between the trimmed V and J ends, which lost 3 bases and 0 bases, there was a span of 5 bases. Germline CDR1 reads SGDLS; CDR2 reads YYNGEE. The CDR3 bases are TGTGCCAGCAGCGGCTACAGCACAGATACGCAGTATTTT. This encodes CASSGYSTDTQYF. Complete variable domain (other parts from reference TRBV9 and TRBJ2-3): DSGVTQTPKHLITATGQRVTLRCSPRSGDLSVYWYQQSLDQGLQFLIQYYNGEERAKGNILERFSAQQFPDLHSELNLSSLELGDSALYFCASSGYSTDTQYFGPGTRLTVL.

This clonotype was seen at least ten times. The chain uses TRBV5-4 and TRBJ1-1; tentative D call: TRBD1 (6 bases). CDR3 length: 13 residues. Per the germline V gene, CDR1 is SGHNT and CDR2 is YYREEE (reference sequence). Trimming took off 6 bases at V and 5 bases at J, with 14 bases between the two ends. CDR3 protein: CASKYRDRTEAFF. CDR3 sequence (DNA): TGTGCCAGCAAATACAGGGATCGGACTGAAGCTTTCTTT.

To note about this clonotype: This may stem from a read error, because a much larger clone lies one nucleotide away. V gene TRBV20-1 combines with J gene TRBJ2-1; 10 nucleotides align to TRBD2. Looked up from germline, CDR1 is DFQATT and CDR2 is SNEGSKA (reference sequence). The CDR3 extends over 14 amino acids. CDR3 sequence: CSSSLAGASNEQFF. Written as DNA, the CDR3 is TGCAGTTCTAGTCTAGCGGGAGCCTCCAATGAGCAGTTCTTC.

About this clonotype itself: One base away lies a much larger clone, so this may be a sequencing read error. The CDR3 coding sequence is TGCGCCACCAGCCCAGGCCCAGCGGGAGGCGACAATGAGCAGTTCTTC. Translating gives CATSPGPAGGDNEQFF. The V call is TRBV5-1, the J call TRBJ2-1; 9 bases are a match to TRBD2. Germline lookup yields CDR1 SGHRS and CDR2 YFSETQ. This CDR3 comprises 16 residues.

The genes are TRBV5-1 and TRBJ1-6; D not certain. The germline V gene has CDR1 SGHRS and CDR2 YFSETQ. Deletions cut 0 bases from V and 8 bases from J, with 18 bases between. The CDR3 is 17 amino acids. The CDR3 loop is CASSLEGLLSVYSPLHF. The CDR3 region has the DNA TGCGCCAGCAGCTTGGAAGGGCTGCTTTCCGTATATTCACCCCTCCACTTT.

This clonotype was seen at least ten times. J is TRBJ1-5 and V is TRBV6-1, with 8 bases fitting TRBD1. The CDR3 loop spans 13 amino acids. V was clipped by 6 bases and J by 3 bases; unmatched bases: 1. Germline V gives CDR1 MNHNS, CDR2 SASEGT. In DNA, the CDR3 is TGTGCCAGCAGGGACAGGGACAATCAGCCCCAGCATTTT. Its translation: CASRDRDNQPQHF.

The sample holds many counts of this clonotype. The chain has TRBV7-2 and TRBJ1-2; 9 bases match TRBD1. V shed 5 bases and J 8 bases; nucleotides not matched to a gene: 9. From germline, CDR1 is SGHTA and CDR2 FQGNSA. The CDR3 contains 14 residues. The chain's CDR3 is CASSTLVGQGGYTF. Here the CDR3 DNA reads TGTGCCAGCAGCACACTCGTGGGACAGGGCGGCTACACCTTC.

This clonotype was seen repeatedly, ten times or more. This chain links TRBV6-2 or TRBV6-3 with TRBJ1-1, with D unclear. Trimming took 6 bases from V and 0 from J, leaving 11 bases between them. The CDR3 sequence is 14 residues long. Germline V gives CDR1 MNHEY, CDR2 SVGEGT. CDR3 DNA: TGTGCCAGCAGGACGACGGGGATGAACACTGAAGCTTTCTTT. Amino acids: CASRTTGMNTEAFF.

This clonotype was counted only a few times. The junction and the germline gene differ at one end; a read error may be behind it. This rearrangement joins TRBV6-2 or TRBV6-3 to TRBJ2-7; 12 positions agree with TRBD2. This CDR3 comprises 12 residues. Germline CDR1 MNHEY, CDR2 SVGEGT. This CDR3 reads CASSVGLAGTNF. DNA for the CDR3: TGTGCCAGCAGTGTGGGACTAGCGGGTACGAACTTC.

This clonotype turned up a few times. This sequence joins TRBV24-1 and TRBJ1-1; D is possibly TRBD1 (6 bases). The CDR3 totals 13 residues. In germline, CDR1 is KGHDR, CDR2 SFDVKD. Trimming removed 10 bases from V and 1 base from J, with 12 bases in between. In DNA, the CDR3 is TGTGCCACTCAACAGGGTACGAACACTGAAGCTTTCTTT. It translates to CATQQGTNTEAFF.

In its sample, this clonotype was seen many times. The CDR3 coding sequence is TGTGCCAGCAGCTTAGGAGGGGGCAGTTGGCTCCACTTT. Its translation is CASSLGGGSWLHF. The chain links TRBV7-2 to TRBJ1-6, with 7 bases fitting TRBD1. J lost 16 bases, V lost 1 base, and 7 bases had no gene match. Germline-derived CDR1 and CDR2 are SGHTA and FQGNSA. This CDR3 is 13 amino acids long.

This clonotype has a count of ten or more. V usage is TRBV11-2 and J usage is TRBJ2-1, with 8 nucleotides matching TRBD2. The V gene's germline CDR1 is SGHAT and CDR2 FQNNGV. This CDR3 spans 17 amino acids. Trimming at V came to 0 bases and at J to 4 bases, leaving 8 bases not matched to a gene. The CDR3 protein is CASSLESASGRYNEQFF. DNA of the CDR3: TGTGCCAGCAGCTTAGAGTCAGCCAGCGGGAGATACAATGAGCAGTTCTTC.